These 26 T cell receptor beta chains were all obtained from the same sample, sequenced in a study of CD8 T cells in Susac syndrome. Random hexamers were used to reverse transcribe 0.5 to 1 ug of RNA. From the immunoSEQ multiplex PCR reads, TCRdb called clonotypes with MiXCR, one entry per CDR3 protein. Of around 150,000 distinct CDR3 sequences in the sample, roughly 94% were seen once. The material sequenced was CD4+ T cells from PBMCs. The receptors derive from a human donor with Susac syndrome.

This chain joins TRBV18 and TRBJ2-2, with TRBD2 matching over 11 bases. This CDR3 contains 17 residues. Germline CDR1 reads KGHSH; CDR2 reads LQKENI. J lost 5 bases, V lost 5 bases, and 10 bases had no gene match. CDR3 residues: CASSYTSGSRRTGELFF. CDR3 in DNA: TGTGCCAGCTCATATACTAGCGGGAGTCGTCGAACCGGGGAGCTGTTTTTT.

The CDR3 DNA is TGCAGTGCTAGAGAAGAGTCCAGGTTCGGCAATCAGCCCCAGCATTTT. This codes for CSAREESRFGNQPQHF. V is TRBV20-1 and J is TRBJ1-5; the D is unclear. From germline, CDR1 is DFQATT and CDR2 SNEGSKA (reference sequence). This CDR3 spans 16 amino acids. Deletions cut 0 bases from V and 2 bases from J, with 14 bases between.

The chain combines TRBV9 with TRBJ2-2; no clear D gene. CDR3 length equals 14 residues. Trimming cost V 3 bases and J 0 bases, with 6 bases left between them. CDR1 SGDLS and CDR2 YYNGEE come from the germline V gene. The CDR3 region has the DNA TGTGCCAGCAGCGCCCGATCGAACACCGGGGAGCTGTTTTTT. Translating it yields CASSARSNTGELFF.

The V and J genes are TRBV20-1 and TRBJ2-3; 9 nucleotides line up with TRBD2. Germline-derived CDR1 and CDR2 are DFQATT and SNEGSKA (reference sequence). The CDR3 loop spans 16 amino acids. V dropped 7 bases and J dropped 0; count of bases not matched to a gene: 11. The CDR3 protein is CSVGWRGGRSTDTQYF. The CDR3 bases are TGCAGTGTTGGGTGGCGGGGGGGCCGGAGCACAGATACGCAGTATTTT.

V usage is TRBV3-1 and J usage is TRBJ2-1; no clear D gene. From germline, CDR1 is LGHDT and CDR2 YNNKEL (reference sequence). The CDR3 length is 13 residues. Trimming cost V 0 bases and J 4 bases, with 4 bases left between them. CDR3 nucleotides: TGTGCCAGCAGCCAAGAGGTTTACAATGAGCAGTTCTTC. Protein product: CASSQEVYNEQFF.

V is TRBV15 and J is TRBJ1-2; possibly TRBD1 for D (5 bases). Trimming stripped 0 bases from V and 11 bases from J, with 13 bases between. There are 13 residues in the CDR3. CDR1 LNHNV and CDR2 YYDKDF come from the germline V gene (reference sequence). CDR3 sequence: CATSRDNEGWYTF. The CDR3 DNA is TGTGCCACCAGCAGAGATAACGAGGGGTGGTACACCTTC. The whole variable domain, remainder taken from reference TRBV15 and TRBJ1-2, is DAMVIQNPRYQVTQFGKPVTLSCSQTLNHNVMYWYQQKSSQAPKLLFHYYDKDFNNEADTPDNFQSRRPNTSFCFLDIRSPGLGDTAMYLCATSRDNEGWYTFGSGTRLTVV.

The V and J genes are TRBV20-1 and TRBJ2-3, with 8 bases that match TRBD1. Looked up from germline, CDR1 is DFQATT and CDR2 is SNEGSKA (reference sequence). The V segment lost 5 bases and the J segment 8 bases; nucleotides outside the gene matches: 9. This CDR3 comprises 13 residues. The CDR3 loop reads CSAADRARGTQYF. CDR3 coding DNA: TGCAGTGCTGCGGACAGGGCAAGGGGTACGCAGTATTTT.

CDR3 amino acids: CAWKGLGNQPQHF. CDR3 DNA: TGTGCCTGGAAGGGTCTCGGCAATCAGCCCCAGCATTTT. The V call is TRBV30, the J call TRBJ1-5; no clear D gene. The germline V gene has CDR1 GTSNPN and CDR2 SVGIG (reference sequence). There are 13 residues in the CDR3. Trimming left V 4 bases short and J 2 bases short, with 9 bases between.

The CDR3 DNA reads as TGCAGTGCTATTAGTACAGAGACCCAGTACTTC. Its translation is CSAISTETQYF. The chain has TRBV20-1 and TRBJ2-5; D gene ambiguous. The V and J ends lost 4 bases and 4 bases respectively, with 7 bases between them. Looked up from germline, CDR1 is DFQATT and CDR2 is SNEGSKA (reference sequence). The CDR3 covers 11 residues.

In this sample, this clonotype turned up once. V usage is TRBV29-1 and J usage is TRBJ2-3, with 13 bases aligning to TRBD2. Per germline, CDR1 SQVTM and CDR2 ANQGSEA. V lost 5 bases to trimming and J lost 3 bases; unmatched junction nucleotides: 8. The CDR3 length is 16 residues. The CDR3 protein is CSVKGLAGVSTDTQYF. The CDR3 DNA reads TGCAGCGTTAAAGGACTAGCGGGAGTTTCGACAGATACGCAGTATTTT.

The table lists this clonotype with a count of one. The rearrangement joins TRBV7-3 to TRBJ1-1, with 7 bases that match TRBD1. The CDR3 totals 14 residues. The V segment lost 2 bases and the J segment 4 bases; nucleotides outside the gene matches: 4. Germline values: CDR1 SGHTA, CDR2 FQGTGA. CDR3 protein: CASSLGGQFTEAFF. In nucleotides, the CDR3 is TGTGCCAGCAGCTTAGGGGGACAGTTCACTGAAGCTTTCTTT.

CDR3 bases: TGTGCCAGCAGCGTAGCTACAGACACTGAAGCTTTCTTT. This encodes CASSVATDTEAFF. The chain links TRBV9 to TRBJ1-1; no firm D call. V was cut by 0 bases and J by 3 bases, with 6 bases left in between. The CDR3 consists of 13 residues. The germline gives CDR1 SGDLS, CDR2 YYNGEE.

The chain is built from TRBV7-8 and TRBJ1-6; D possibly corresponds to TRBD1 (6 bases). V was pared by 0 bases and J by 6 bases, with 15 bases between. This CDR3 spans 17 amino acids. Germline V gene sequence: CDR1 SGHVS, CDR2 FQNEAQ. CDR3: CASSLAVGGAFNSPLHF. The DNA of the CDR3 is TGTGCCAGCAGCTTAGCGGTCGGGGGCGCGTTTAATTCACCCCTCCACTTT.

This chain joins TRBV28 and TRBJ2-1; D unclear. The CDR3 length is 11 residues. V was trimmed by 3 bases and J by 10 bases, leaving 7 bases between them. Germline loops: CDR1 MDHEN, CDR2 SYDVKM. The CDR3 sequence is CASSFRWEQFF. The CDR3 DNA reads TGTGCCAGCAGTTTTCGGTGGGAGCAGTTCTTC.

The rearrangement links TRBV30 to TRBJ1-1; TRBD1 is a possible D gene (5 bases). CDR3 length equals 13 residues. Germline values: CDR1 GTSNPN, CDR2 SVGIG (reference sequence). Trimming cost V 4 bases and J 3 bases, with 12 bases left between them. The CDR3 nucleotides read TGTGCCTGGAATGGGGGTAGGGACACTGAAGCTTTCTTT. Its translation is CAWNGGRDTEAFF.

The chain recombines TRBV20-1 with TRBJ2-1; TRBD1 matches at 12 bases. Germline assignment: CDR1 DFQATT and CDR2 SNEGSKA (reference sequence). Trimming cost V 1 base and J 9 bases; bases outside gene matches: 7. The length of the CDR3 is 15 residues. The CDR3 DNA reads TGCAGTGCTAGAGGGGGACAGGGGGCGGTCATTGAGCAGTTCTTC. This codes for CSARGGQGAVIEQFF.

The genes are TRBV5-1 and TRBJ2-6; D is possibly TRBD1 or TRBD2 (5 bases each). This CDR3 region has 18 residues. V was cut by 0 bases and J by 0 bases, with 13 bases left in between. Germline CDR1 is SGHRS and CDR2 is YFSETQ. This CDR3 reads CASSLEGRSFSGANVLTF. CDR3 sequence (DNA): TGCGCCAGCAGCTTGGAGGGGAGATCCTTCTCTGGGGCCAACGTCCTGACTTTC.

The CDR3 bases are TGTGCCAGCAGCCACTTTGGGATGTCGGCCCAGCATTTT. Its translation is CASSHFGMSAQHF. The V and J genes are TRBV5-8 and TRBJ1-5; D not certain. Trimming took 4 bases from V and 11 from J, leaving 16 bases between them. CDR3 size: 13 residues. From germline, CDR1 is SGHTS and CDR2 YDEGEE.

This chain uses TRBV7-2 with TRBJ2-7, with 11 bases identical to TRBD2. Germline V gene lookup returns CDR1 SGHTA and CDR2 FQGNSA. The J segment lost 4 bases and the V segment lost 0 bases, leaving 2 bases of the junction unmatched. The CDR3 runs to 15 residues. For the CDR3, the DNA is TGTGCCAGCAGCTTAGCCGCTAGCGGGAGGTACGAGCAGTACTTC. This encodes CASSLAASGRYEQYF.

This rearrangement joins TRBV20-1 to TRBJ2-1; D tentatively fits TRBD1 or TRBD2 (6 bases each). The CDR3 sequence is 15 residues long. Germline-derived CDR1 and CDR2 are DFQATT and SNEGSKA (reference sequence). The germline V and J ends were trimmed by 6 bases and 4 bases, with 19 bases remaining between them. The CDR3: CSAGTYGGTYNEQFF. CDR3 DNA sequence: TGCAGTGCGGGGACATACGGGGGAACATACAATGAGCAGTTCTTC.

The chain has TRBV7-3 and TRBJ2-5, with D uncertain. CDR1 is SGHTA, CDR2 FQGTGA, per germline. This CDR3 comprises 17 residues. The ends were cut back, 4 bases at V and 4 bases at J, with 22 bases in the middle. The CDR3 reads CASSSGAPSVVGETQYF. CDR3 coding DNA: TGTGCCAGCAGCTCGGGTGCCCCCTCGGTTGTTGGAGAGACCCAGTACTTC.

The chain is built from TRBV5-1 and TRBJ2-1; D uncertain. V lost 0 bases and J lost 0, with 7 bases in between. CDR3 length: 15 amino acids. The V gene's germline CDR1 is SGHRS and CDR2 YFSETQ. The CDR3, as DNA: TGCGCCAGCAGCTTGGAGCACAGCTCCTACAATGAGCAGTTCTTC. Amino acid sequence: CASSLEHSSYNEQFF.

The chain carries TRBV6-6 and TRBJ1-5, with D uncertain. The germline gives CDR1 MNHNY, CDR2 SVGAGI (reference sequence). The CDR3 covers 13 residues. Trimming took off 2 bases at V and 4 bases at J, with 6 bases between the two ends. CDR3 DNA: TGTGCCAGCAGTTACAGCGAGAATCAGCCCCAGCATTTT. Protein: CASSYSENQPQHF.

This chain's CDR3 is CASGDPGSGANVLTF. The CDR3 DNA reads TGTGCCAGCGGGGACCCGGGATCTGGGGCCAACGTCCTGACTTTC. J is TRBJ2-6 and V is TRBV5-4; D assignment may be TRBD1 or TRBD2 (5 bases each). This CDR3 has 15 residues. Deletions cut 7 bases from V and 1 base from J, with 12 bases between. Germline loops: CDR1 SGHNT, CDR2 YYREEE (reference sequence).

The V gene is TRBV20-1, the J gene TRBJ1-3, with D perhaps TRBD1 (6 bases). In germline, CDR1 is DFQATT, CDR2 SNEGSKA (reference sequence). The CDR3 extends over 12 amino acids. The germline V and J ends were trimmed by 4 bases and 4 bases, with 8 bases remaining between them. CDR3 residues: CSATGEGNTIYF. The DNA of the CDR3 is TGCAGTGCTACAGGGGAAGGAAACACCATATATTTT.

The V call is TRBV25-1, the J call TRBJ2-2; D remains unclear. Trimming took off 6 bases at V and 1 base at J, with 18 bases between the two ends. Germline V lookup: CDR1 MGHDK, CDR2 SYGVNS. The CDR3 covers 17 residues. Here the CDR3 DNA reads TGTGCCAGCAGCGGTACGCTCCGGCAGGAGAACACCGGGGAGCTGTTTTTT. Its translation is CASSGTLRQENTGELFF.